This T cell receptor beta chain came from a study of blood T cell repertoires in COVID-19. Background on the study: Sources were T cells, B-cell-depleted T cells, or PBMCs; the material itself was cDNA or gDNA.

Original processing methods: The assay estimated nucleated cells by amplifying reference gene primers. Libraries were prepared by immunoSEQ multiplex PCR; TCRdb keeps only in-frame clonotypes and omits some of them. The D gene and trimming were derived from the DNA, and the V and J assignments and clone size from that table. Of 270,000 or so clones listed, 75% to 90% were seen once; the top ten hold 0.94%. This clonotype was sampled from a woman aged 40 to 49 who had recovered from COVID-19. The sequenced material came from peripheral blood.

CDR3 nucleotide sequence: TGCGCCAGCAGCATGGGACAGGCGGATGAAAAACTGTTTTTT. Translation: CASSMGQADEKLFF. This sequence joins TRBV5-1 and TRBJ1-4, with 8 positions matching TRBD1. V shed 4 bases, J shed 6 bases, and the junction held 5 bases outside the gene matches. This CDR3 is 14 amino acids long. The V gene's germline CDR1 is SGHRS and CDR2 YFSETQ.